The 10 T cell receptor beta chains presented below share a single source sample, sequenced in a study of shared clonotypes between healthy human individuals. Using immunoSEQ multiplex PCR, the repertoire was profiled, and TCRdb retains in-frame clones only, with some absent. This sample carries hundreds of thousands of clones, around 96% of them seen once, and the ten largest clones take approximately 0.06%. Sequenced: naive CD4+ T cells sorted from blood. Subset here: CD45RA+ positively selected. These receptors came from a woman aged 25 to 45 in good health.

The rearrangement links TRBV9 to TRBJ1-1; TRBD1 might be the D (5 bases). Trimming removed 2 bases from V and 10 bases from J, with 15 bases in between. CDR1 and CDR2 (germline): SGDLS, YYNGEE. The CDR3 consists of 13 residues. Here the CDR3 DNA reads TGTGCCAGCAGCGTGGGGGACGGCCTCGGAGCTTTCTTT. Residues: CASSVGDGLGAFF.

The CDR3 spells CASSQPDRNYGYTF. CDR3 in DNA: TGTGCCAGCAGCCAGCCGGACAGGAACTATGGCTACACCTTC. The chain carries TRBV7-2 and TRBJ1-2, with 7 bases aligning to TRBD1. Germline CDR1 SGHTA, CDR2 FQGNSA. The CDR3 contains 14 residues. V shed 5 bases and J 2 bases; nucleotides not matched to a gene: 5.

The rearrangement links TRBV28 to TRBJ2-5; tentative D call: TRBD1 (6 bases). The closer fit of TRBJ2-7 to the DNA end suggests the J call may be wrong. Germline V gives CDR1 MDHEN, CDR2 SYDVKM. The CDR3 runs to 14 residues. Written as DNA, the CDR3 is TGTGCCAGCAGTACCGCCAACAGGGCCTACGAGCAGTACTTC. This gives the protein CASSTANRAYEQYF.

The genes are TRBV7-3 and TRBJ2-6; 8 nucleotides match TRBD2. The CDR3 extends over 18 amino acids. V lost 5 bases and J lost 0; bases outside the gene matches: 9. Germline CDR1 is SGHTA and CDR2 is FQGTGA. The CDR3 reads CASSKRAGASSGANVLTF. The CDR3 DNA sequence: TGTGCCAGCAGCAAGCGAGCGGGAGCTTCCTCTGGGGCCAACGTCCTGACTTTC.

V and J are TRBV6-5 and TRBJ1-5, with unresolved D. Trimming took 0 bases from V and 7 from J, leaving 7 bases between them. The CDR3 has 13 amino acids. CDR1 MNHEY and CDR2 SVGAGI come from the germline V gene. The CDR3 here is CASSYSSGQPQHF. CDR3 bases: TGTGCCAGCAGTTACTCCTCGGGGCAGCCCCAGCATTTT.

The chain couples TRBV4-2 to TRBJ2-2, with 9 bases lining up with TRBD1. Germline V gene sequence: CDR1 LGHNA, CDR2 YNFKEQ. The CDR3 is 15 amino acids. V was clipped by 6 bases and J by 4 bases; unmatched bases: 6. In DNA form, the CDR3 reads TGTGCCAGCAGTTGGGACAGGGCGACCACCGGGGAGCTGTTTTTT. It is translated as CASSWDRATTGELFF.

This sequence joins TRBV6-5 and TRBJ1-1; D remains ambiguous. Germline assignment: CDR1 MNHEY and CDR2 SVGAGI. This CDR3 spans 14 amino acids. Trimming removed 4 bases from V and 1 base from J, with 10 bases in between. This chain's CDR3 is CASSFGPRNTEAFF. CDR3 in DNA: TGTGCCAGCAGTTTTGGCCCCCGGAACACTGAAGCTTTCTTT.

The chain recombines TRBV30 with TRBJ2-7, with D perhaps matching TRBD1 or TRBD2 (6 bases each). This CDR3 comprises 15 residues. V was cut by 4 bases and J by 4 bases, with 20 bases left in between. Germline loops: CDR1 GTSNPN, CDR2 SVGIG (reference sequence). The CDR3 DNA sequence: TGTGCCTGGAAACCACAATTAGGGGGGCTATACGAGCAGTACTTC. Its protein product is CAWKPQLGGLYEQYF.

CDR3 nucleotide sequence: TGTGCCAGCTCATCTGAAAAACTGTTTTTT. This gives the protein CASSSEKLFF. The V gene is TRBV19, the J gene TRBJ1-4; D unclear. Trimming left V 9 bases short and J 7 bases short, with 6 bases between. CDR1 is LNHDA, CDR2 SQIVND, per germline (reference sequence). CDR3 size: 10 residues.

The V and J genes are TRBV7-9 and TRBJ2-1; D may be TRBD2 (5 bases). Trimming cost V 3 bases and J 8 bases, with 14 bases left between them. The CDR3 consists of 14 residues. Germline V CDR1 and CDR2: SEHNR, FQNEAQ (reference sequence). CDR3 region: CASSFGLESDEQFF. The CDR3 bases are TGTGCCAGCAGCTTCGGACTGGAATCGGATGAGCAGTTCTTC.